The 11 T cell receptor beta chains presented below share a single source sample, sequenced in a study of CD8 T cells in Susac syndrome. cDNA came from approximately 0.5 to 1 ug RNA primed by random hexamers. TCRdb re-analysed the immunoSEQ multiplex PCR reads in MiXCR, keeping a single row per CDR3 protein. This table has around 180,000 distinct CDR3 sequences, approximately 96% appearing once. Sequencing was carried out using CD4+ T cells from PBMCs. These receptors were collected from a human donor with multiple sclerosis.

V and J are TRBV3-1 and TRBJ2-1; TRBD1 aligns across 8 bases. V was clipped by 2 bases and J by 8 bases; unmatched bases: 5. CDR1 and CDR2 (germline): LGHDT, YNNKEL (reference sequence). The CDR3 runs 14 residues. This chain's CDR3 is CASSQLDRGDEQFF. CDR3 sequence (DNA): TGTGCCAGCAGCCAATTAGACAGGGGTGATGAGCAGTTCTTC.

This clonotype was seen just once. The rearrangement uses TRBV18 and TRBJ2-2; tentative D call: TRBD2 (5 bases). V gave up 3 bases and J gave up 5 bases, with 7 bases separating them. Germline CDR1 reads KGHSH; CDR2 reads LQKENI. This CDR3 is 13 amino acids long. CDR3 coding DNA: TGTGCCAGCTCACCGGGAGCTACCGGGGAGCTGTTTTTT. Its protein is CASSPGATGELFF.

The J gene is TRBJ2-6, the V gene TRBV13; D may be TRBD1 (5 bases). The ends were cut back, 2 bases at V and 1 base at J, with 9 bases in the middle. Germline V CDR1 and CDR2: PRHDT, FYEKMQ (reference sequence). The CDR3 has 16 amino acids. CDR3 in amino acids: CASSLSPGSGANVLTF. CDR3 coding DNA: TGTGCCAGCAGCTTAAGTCCAGGGTCTGGGGCCAACGTCCTGACTTTC.

This chain joins TRBV20-1 and TRBJ2-5, with D uncertain. The CDR3 extends over 15 amino acids. From germline, CDR1 is DFQATT and CDR2 SNEGSKA (reference sequence). Trimming cost V 0 bases and J 5 bases, with 16 bases left between them. The CDR3 spells CSARDQSGSLETQYF. In nucleotides, the CDR3 is TGCAGTGCTAGAGATCAGAGTGGTAGCCTGGAGACCCAGTACTTC.

The V call is TRBV4-2, the J call TRBJ1-5, with D perhaps matching TRBD1 (5 bases). The CDR3 runs 14 residues. In germline, CDR1 is LGHNA, CDR2 YNFKEQ. V was shortened by 1 base and J by 3 bases, with 7 bases between the two germline ends. DNA of the CDR3: TGTGCCAGCAGCCAAGCGGACATCAATCAGCCCCAGCATTTT. Residues: CASSQADINQPQHF.

J is TRBJ2-3 and V is TRBV5-1; D call uncertain. CDR1 is SGHRS and CDR2 is YFSETQ in the germline V gene. The V and J ends lost 1 base and 4 bases respectively, with 7 bases between them. This CDR3 has 13 amino acids. The CDR3 nucleotides are TGCGCCAGCAGCTTGACCCCGGCAGATACGCAGTATTTT. Encoded protein: CASSLTPADTQYF.

The chain links TRBV7-9 to TRBJ2-5; TRBD2 might be the D (6 bases). V was pared by 5 bases and J by 5 bases, with 15 bases between. Germline V gene sequence: CDR1 SEHNR, CDR2 FQNEAQ (reference sequence). The CDR3 spans 14 residues. CDR3 nucleotide sequence: TGTGCCAGCAGCCTCGCGGCGGGGCGGGAGACCCAGTACTTC. Translated: CASSLAAGRETQYF.

The CDR3 coding sequence is TGTGCCAGCAGCTTAGATAGAACAGAAAAACTGTTTTTT. Amino acids: CASSLDRTEKLFF. This chain links TRBV7-6 with TRBJ1-4, with D unresolved. CDR3 length: 13 residues. Germline V CDR1 and CDR2: SGHVS, FNYEAQ. Trimming cost V 1 base and J 8 bases, with 8 bases left between them.

The V and J genes are TRBV20-1 and TRBJ1-2; the match to TRBD1 covers 7 bases. Trimming took 6 bases from V and 4 from J; bases not matched to a gene: 5. Germline V gives CDR1 DFQATT, CDR2 SNEGSKA (reference sequence). This CDR3 has 12 amino acids. The CDR3 bases are TGCAGTGCCGATAACAGGGGCTATGGCTACACCTTC. It yields the protein CSADNRGYGYTF.

The rearrangement uses TRBV6-5 and TRBJ2-3; D not certain. The length of the CDR3 is 14 residues. Germline V lookup: CDR1 MNHEY, CDR2 SVGAGI. Trimming left V 0 bases short and J 4 bases short, with 8 bases between. In DNA form, the CDR3 reads TGTGCCAGCAGTTACTCCGCGGTAGCAGATACGCAGTATTTT. Encoded protein: CASSYSAVADTQYF.

CDR3 in DNA: TGCAGCCACGGAGGCCGGATCGATCAGCCCCAGCATTTT. Translating gives CSHGGRIDQPQHF. This chain links TRBV29-1 with TRBJ1-5; D is unresolved. Germline V gene data show CDR1 as SQVTM and CDR2 as ANQGSEA. Trimming cost V 8 bases and J 5 bases, with 16 bases left between them. The CDR3 sequence is 13 residues long.